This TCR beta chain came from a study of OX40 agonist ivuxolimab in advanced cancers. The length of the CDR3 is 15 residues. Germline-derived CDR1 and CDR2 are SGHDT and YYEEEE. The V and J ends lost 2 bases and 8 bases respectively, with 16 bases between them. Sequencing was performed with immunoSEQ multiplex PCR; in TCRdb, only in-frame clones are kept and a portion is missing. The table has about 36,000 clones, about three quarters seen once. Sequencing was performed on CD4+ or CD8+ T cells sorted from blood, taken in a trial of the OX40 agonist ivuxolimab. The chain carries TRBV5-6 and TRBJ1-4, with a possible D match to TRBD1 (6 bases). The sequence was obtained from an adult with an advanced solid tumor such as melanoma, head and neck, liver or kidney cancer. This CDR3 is CASSFVGRGEEKLFF. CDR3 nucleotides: TGTGCCAGCAGCTTCGTCGGCAGGGGTGAGGAAAAACTGTTTTTT.